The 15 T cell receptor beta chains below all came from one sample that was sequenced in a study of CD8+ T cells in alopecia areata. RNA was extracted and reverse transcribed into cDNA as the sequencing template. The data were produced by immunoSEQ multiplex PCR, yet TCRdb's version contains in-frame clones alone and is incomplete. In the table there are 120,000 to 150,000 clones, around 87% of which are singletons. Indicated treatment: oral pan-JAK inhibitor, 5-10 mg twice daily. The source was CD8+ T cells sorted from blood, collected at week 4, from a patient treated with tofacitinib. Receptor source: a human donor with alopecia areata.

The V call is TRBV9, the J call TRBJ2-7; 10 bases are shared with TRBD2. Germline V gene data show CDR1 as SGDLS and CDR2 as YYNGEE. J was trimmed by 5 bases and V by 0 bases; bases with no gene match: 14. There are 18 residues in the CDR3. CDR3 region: CASSVGASGSPLGDEQYF. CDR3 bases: TGTGCCAGCAGCGTAGGGGCTAGCGGGAGCCCTTTAGGCGACGAGCAGTACTTC.

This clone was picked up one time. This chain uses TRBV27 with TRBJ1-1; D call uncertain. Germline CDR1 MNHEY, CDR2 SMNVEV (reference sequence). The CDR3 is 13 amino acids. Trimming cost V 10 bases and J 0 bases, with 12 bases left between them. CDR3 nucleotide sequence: TGTGCCACCAAGGTCCAGATGAACACTGAAGCTTTCTTT. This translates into CATKVQMNTEAFF.

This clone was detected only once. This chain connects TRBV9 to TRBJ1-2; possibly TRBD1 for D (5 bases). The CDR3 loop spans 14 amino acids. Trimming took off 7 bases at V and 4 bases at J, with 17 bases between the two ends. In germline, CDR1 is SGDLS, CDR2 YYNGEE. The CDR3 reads CASGDLRDTYGYTF. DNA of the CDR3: TGTGCCAGCGGAGACCTCAGGGATACCTATGGCTACACCTTC.

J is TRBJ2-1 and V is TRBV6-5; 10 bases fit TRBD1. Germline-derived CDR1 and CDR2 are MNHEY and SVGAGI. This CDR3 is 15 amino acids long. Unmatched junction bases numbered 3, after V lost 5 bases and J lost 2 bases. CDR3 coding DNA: TGTGCCAGCAGTCCTGGGACAGGGGCCTACAATGAGCAGTTCTTC. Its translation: CASSPGTGAYNEQFF.

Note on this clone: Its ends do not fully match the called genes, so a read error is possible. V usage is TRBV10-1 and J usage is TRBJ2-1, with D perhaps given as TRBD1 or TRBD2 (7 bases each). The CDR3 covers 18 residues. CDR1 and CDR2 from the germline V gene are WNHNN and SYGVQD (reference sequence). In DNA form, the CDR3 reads TGCGCCAGCAGTGAATTCCTGATGGGAGGGGGCTCCCACAATGAGCAGTTCTTC. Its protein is CASSEFLMGGGSHNEQFF.

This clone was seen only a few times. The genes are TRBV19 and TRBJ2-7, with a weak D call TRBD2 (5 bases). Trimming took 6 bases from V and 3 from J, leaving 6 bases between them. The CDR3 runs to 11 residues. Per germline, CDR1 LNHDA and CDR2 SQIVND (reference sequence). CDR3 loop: CASRSGYEQYF. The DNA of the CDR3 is TGTGCCAGTAGGAGCGGCTACGAGCAGTACTTC.

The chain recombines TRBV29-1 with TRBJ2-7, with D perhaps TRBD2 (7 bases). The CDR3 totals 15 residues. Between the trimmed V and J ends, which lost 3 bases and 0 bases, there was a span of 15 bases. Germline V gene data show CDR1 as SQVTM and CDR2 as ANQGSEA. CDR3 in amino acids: CSVEEVAGASYEQYF. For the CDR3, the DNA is TGCAGCGTTGAGGAGGTGGCGGGGGCCTCCTACGAGCAGTACTTC.

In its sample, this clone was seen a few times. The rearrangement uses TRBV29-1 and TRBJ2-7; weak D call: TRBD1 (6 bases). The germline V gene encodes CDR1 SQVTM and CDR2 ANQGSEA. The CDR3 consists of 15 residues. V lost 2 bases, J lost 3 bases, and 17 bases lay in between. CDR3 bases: TGCAGCGTTGAATATCCGGACAGAGAGGACTACGAGCAGTACTTC. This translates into CSVEYPDREDYEQYF.

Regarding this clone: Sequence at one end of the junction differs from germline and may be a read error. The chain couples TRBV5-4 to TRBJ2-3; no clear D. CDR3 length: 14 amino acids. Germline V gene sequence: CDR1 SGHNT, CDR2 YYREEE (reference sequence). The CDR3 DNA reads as TGTGCCAGCAACTTGGATCGGCGCACAGATACGCAGTATTTT. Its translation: CASNLDRRTDTQYF.

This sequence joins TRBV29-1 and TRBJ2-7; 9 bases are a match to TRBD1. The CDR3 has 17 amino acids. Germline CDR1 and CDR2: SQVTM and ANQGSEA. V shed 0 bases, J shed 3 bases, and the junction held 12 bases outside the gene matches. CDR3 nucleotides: TGCAGCGTTGAAGAGGAGGAACCGGGACAGGGATACTACGAGCAGTACTTC. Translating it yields CSVEEEEPGQGYYEQYF.

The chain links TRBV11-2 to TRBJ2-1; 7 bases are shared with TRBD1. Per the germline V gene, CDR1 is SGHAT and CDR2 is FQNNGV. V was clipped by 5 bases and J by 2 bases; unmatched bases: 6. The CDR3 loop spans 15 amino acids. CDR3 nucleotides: TGTGCCAGCAGCCCTCGGACAGGTACCTACAATGAGCAGTTCTTC. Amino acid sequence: CASSPRTGTYNEQFF. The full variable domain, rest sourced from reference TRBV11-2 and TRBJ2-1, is EAGVAQSPRYKIIEKRQSVAFWCNPISGHATLYWYQQILGQGPKLLIQFQNNGVVDDSQLPKDRFSAERLKGVDSTLKIQPAKLEDSAVYLCASSPRTGTYNEQFFGPGTRLTVL.

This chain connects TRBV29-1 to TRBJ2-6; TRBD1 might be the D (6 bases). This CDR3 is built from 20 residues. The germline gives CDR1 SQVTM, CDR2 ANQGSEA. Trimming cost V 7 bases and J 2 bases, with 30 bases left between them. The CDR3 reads CSALREDRTNTRPGANVLTF. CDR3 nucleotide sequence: TGCAGCGCACTCCGAGAAGACAGGACGAATACGAGACCTGGGGCCAACGTCCTGACTTTC.

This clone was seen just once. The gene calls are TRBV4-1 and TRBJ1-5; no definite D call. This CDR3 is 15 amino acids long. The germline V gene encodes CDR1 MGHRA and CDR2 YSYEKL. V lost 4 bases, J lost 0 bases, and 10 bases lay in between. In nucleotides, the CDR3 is TGCGCCAGCAGCCCAGAGGCTTATAGCAATCAGCCCCAGCATTTT. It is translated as CASSPEAYSNQPQHF.

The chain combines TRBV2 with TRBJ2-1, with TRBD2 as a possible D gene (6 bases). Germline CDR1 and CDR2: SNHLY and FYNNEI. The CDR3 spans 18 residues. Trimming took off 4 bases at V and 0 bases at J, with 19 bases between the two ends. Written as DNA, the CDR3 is TGTGCCAGCAGTGTGGCTCAGGACGGGGGAGGCTCCTACAATGAGCAGTTCTTC. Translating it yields CASSVAQDGGGSYNEQFF.

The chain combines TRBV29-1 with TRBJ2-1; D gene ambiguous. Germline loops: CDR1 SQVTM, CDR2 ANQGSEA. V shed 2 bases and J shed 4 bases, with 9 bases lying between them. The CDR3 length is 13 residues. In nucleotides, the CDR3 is TGCAGCGTTGAAAGCCACGAGTACAATGAGCAGTTCTTC. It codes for CSVESHEYNEQFF.